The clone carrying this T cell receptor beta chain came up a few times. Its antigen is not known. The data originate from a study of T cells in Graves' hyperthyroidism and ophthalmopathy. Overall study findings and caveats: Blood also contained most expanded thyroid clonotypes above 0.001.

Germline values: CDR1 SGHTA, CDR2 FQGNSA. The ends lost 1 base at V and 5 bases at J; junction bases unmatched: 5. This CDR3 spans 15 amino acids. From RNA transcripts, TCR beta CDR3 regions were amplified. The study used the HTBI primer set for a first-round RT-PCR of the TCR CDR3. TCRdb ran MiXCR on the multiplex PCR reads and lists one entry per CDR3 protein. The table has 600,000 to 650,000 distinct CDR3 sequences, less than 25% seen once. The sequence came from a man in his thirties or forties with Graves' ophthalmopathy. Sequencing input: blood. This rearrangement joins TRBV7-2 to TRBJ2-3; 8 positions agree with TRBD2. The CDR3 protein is CASSLDGGGIDTQYF. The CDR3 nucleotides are TGTGCCAGCAGCTTAGACGGGGGGGGGATAGATACGCAGTATTTT.